The 32 T cell receptor beta chains below all came from one sample that was sequenced in a study of molecular identifiers for immune sequencing clone quantification. TCRdb re-analysed the PCR reads in MiXCR, keeping a single row per CDR3 protein. This sample has about 65,000 distinct CDR3 sequences, with 15% to 20% found just once. The sample consisted of naive CD8+ T cells from blood, with Jurkat cell RNA spiked in. Subset defined: FACS-sorted CD8+CD4-CCR7+CD45RA+ naive T cells. The origin of the receptors is a human donor in good health. Some libraries in this study had Jurkat cell RNA spiked in.

There are many counts of this clonotype. The CDR3 nucleotides are TGCAGCGTTGACACAAACACCGGGGAGCTGTTTTTT. Translation: CSVDTNTGELFF. The chain links TRBV29-1 to TRBJ2-2; no definite D call. The germline CDR1 and CDR2 sequences are SQVTM and ANQGSEA. The CDR3 extends over 12 amino acids. Trimming stripped 3 bases from V and 2 bases from J, with 4 bases between.

This clonotype is categorized as medium-sized. This CDR3 is CASSSLVSILAKNIQYF. For the CDR3, the DNA is TGCGCCAGCAGTTCTCTCGTATCAATTTTAGCCAAAAACATTCAGTACTTC. This rearrangement joins TRBV23-1 to TRBJ2-4; D gene ambiguous. TRBV23-1 is labeled an ORF, and its function is uncertain. CDR3 size: 17 residues. V shed 5 bases and J shed 0 bases, with 17 bases lying between them.

This clonotype has at least ten counts. J is TRBJ1-1 and V is TRBV6-2 or TRBV6-3; D possibly corresponds to TRBD1 (6 bases). V was shortened by 6 bases and J by 1 base, with 15 bases between the two germline ends. This CDR3 is 15 amino acids long. Germline V gene lookup returns CDR1 MNHEY and CDR2 SVGEGT. The CDR3 loop reads CASSSSPGQNTEAFF. Here the CDR3 DNA reads TGTGCCAGCAGCTCTAGCCCGGGACAGAACACTGAAGCTTTCTTT.

J is TRBJ1-6 and V is TRBV7-6; 8 bases map to TRBD1. CDR3 length: 16 residues. The germline CDR1 and CDR2 sequences are SGHVS and FNYEAQ. V gave up 5 bases and J gave up 8 bases; unmatched junction bases: 11. The CDR3 region is CASSDLQGEWDSPLHF. CDR3 DNA sequence: TGTGCCAGCAGCGACTTACAGGGGGAGTGGGATTCACCCCTCCACTTT.

This clonotype showed up many times. CDR3 in DNA: TGTGCCAGTAGTATGACGGGAGTAGCCGGGGAGCTGTTTTTT. Translated, it gives CASSMTGVAGELFF. The V and J genes are TRBV19 and TRBJ2-2, with D maybe TRBD2 (6 bases). From germline, CDR1 is LNHDA and CDR2 SQIVND (reference sequence). The V end lost 3 bases, the J end lost 6 bases, and 11 bases lay between the germline ends. CDR3 length equals 14 residues.

The table lists this clonotype with many counts. This chain connects TRBV5-5 to TRBJ1-6; 8 positions agree with TRBD1. V was pared by 4 bases and J by 5 bases, with 2 bases of the junction left unmatched. Looked up from germline, CDR1 is SGHKS and CDR2 is YYEKEE (reference sequence). The CDR3 consists of 14 residues. The CDR3 DNA reads TGTGCCAGCAGCCAGGGGGCTGATAATTCACCCCTCCACTTT. As protein: CASSQGADNSPLHF.

Details on this clonotype: This may come from a read error, since a much larger clone is one base off. This chain's CDR3 is CASSLYGNGGGKLFF. The DNA of the CDR3 is TGTGCCAGCAGTTTATATGGCAATGGTGGTGGAAAACTGTTTTTT. The rearrangement links TRBV27 to TRBJ1-4; D is unresolved. Germline values: CDR1 MNHEY, CDR2 SMNVEV (reference sequence). This CDR3 region has 15 residues. V was shortened by 1 base and J by 10 bases, with 16 bases between the two germline ends.

Comments on this clonotype: This could be a read error, since a much larger clone is one nucleotide away. The conserved closing phenylalanine or tryptophan is absent in this CDR3, likely reflecting a read error. The CDR3 spells CASSLTSGLANEQFS. The DNA for the CDR3 is TGTGCCAGCAGCTTAACATCGGGGCTAGCTAATGAGCAGTTCTCC. The rearrangement uses TRBV7-8 and TRBJ2-1; tentatively, D is TRBD1 or TRBD2 (5 bases each). This CDR3 has 15 amino acids. Germline lookup yields CDR1 SGHVS and CDR2 FQNEAQ. V was pared by 2 bases and J by 7 bases, with 15 bases between.

This clonotype has a handful of counts. The rearrangement joins TRBV20-1 to TRBJ2-2; perhaps TRBD2 as D (5 bases). The CDR3 is made up of 17 amino acids. V was cut by 0 bases and J by 2 bases, with 16 bases left in between. Germline assignment: CDR1 DFQATT and CDR2 SNEGSKA (reference sequence). This CDR3 reads CSAREGNGEVNTGELFF. CDR3 DNA sequence: TGCAGTGCTAGAGAAGGGAACGGGGAAGTTAACACCGGGGAGCTGTTTTTT.

This clonotype was counted ten times or more. This chain links TRBV7-9 with TRBJ2-3; D possibly corresponds to TRBD2 (6 bases). CDR3 length: 15 residues. Germline V lookup: CDR1 SEHNR, CDR2 FQNEAQ (reference sequence). Trimming removed 3 bases at V and 3 bases at J, with 13 bases between. The CDR3 sequence is CASSFPGLLTDTQYF. CDR3 bases: TGTGCCAGCAGCTTCCCGGGACTCCTTACAGATACGCAGTATTTT.

This clonotype was recorded many times. The J gene is TRBJ2-7, the V gene TRBV29-1; D gene unclear. CDR3 length equals 13 residues. V lost 0 bases and J 3 bases, leaving 9 bases between the germline ends. Germline V gives CDR1 SQVTM, CDR2 ANQGSEA. CDR3 DNA sequence: TGCAGCGTTGAAGATCGGTACAGCTACGAGCAGTACTTC. It yields the protein CSVEDRYSYEQYF.

This clonotype has at least ten counts. This sequence joins TRBV5-4 and TRBJ1-1, with D possibly matching TRBD1 (5 bases). The V end was cut by 2 bases, the J end by 2 bases, with 13 bases between. Germline CDR1 SGHNT, CDR2 YYREEE (reference sequence). The CDR3 contains 15 residues. CDR3 residues: CASSLLQEVNTEAFF. The CDR3 DNA is TGTGCCAGCAGCTTACTACAGGAAGTCAACACTGAAGCTTTCTTT.

This clonotype occurred many times. This chain connects TRBV25-1 to TRBJ1-1, with D possibly TRBD1 on 6 matching bases. CDR1 and CDR2 (germline): MGHDK, SYGVNS. Trimming left V 8 bases short and J 3 bases short, with 19 bases between. The CDR3 has 15 residues. CDR3 sequence reads: CASSDWGAGDTEAFF. The CDR3 nucleotides read TGTGCCAGCTCAGATTGGGGGGCCGGAGACACTGAAGCTTTCTTT.

Concerning this clonotype: Possible read error: a much larger clone is one base away. The V gene is TRBV27, the J gene TRBJ2-1, with 14 bases that match TRBD2. The germline gives CDR1 MNHEY, CDR2 SMNVEV (reference sequence). The CDR3 contains 14 residues. CDR3 DNA sequence: TGTGCCAGCCGGGGACTAGCGGGAGTCCATGAGCAGCTCTTC. Translation gives CASRGLAGVHEQLF.

Regarding this clonotype: A much larger clone sits a single nucleotide away, making a read error possible. V gene TRBV7-2 combines with J gene TRBJ2-1; 11 bases fit TRBD2. CDR1 is SGHTA, CDR2 FQGNSA, per germline. V shed 4 bases and J 4 bases; nucleotides not matched to a gene: 3. The CDR3 extends over 15 amino acids. CDR3 DNA sequence: TGTACCAGCAGCTCGCTAGCGGGAGGATACAATGAGCAGTTCTTC. Protein: CTSSSLAGGYNEQFF.

This clonotype was picked up many times. The DNA for the CDR3 is TGCAGCGTTGAAGATTGGCGGGGAGTTGAGGGCGAGCAGTACTTC. Amino acid sequence: CSVEDWRGVEGEQYF. The chain couples TRBV29-1 to TRBJ2-7, with TRBD2 as a possible D gene (6 bases). Trimming took off 0 bases at V and 6 bases at J, with 18 bases between the two ends. CDR3 length: 15 amino acids. Germline-derived CDR1 and CDR2 are SQVTM and ANQGSEA.

The chain is built from TRBV2 and TRBJ2-7; no clear D gene. This CDR3 comprises 13 residues. V lost 8 bases and J lost 0, with 11 bases in between. Germline CDR1 reads SNHLY; CDR2 reads FYNNEI. The CDR3 DNA sequence: TGTGCCAGCTTTAGTGGAAGCTCCTACGAGCAGTACTTC. Translated: CASFSGSSYEQYF.

This clonotype was recorded many times. The rearrangement joins TRBV10-3 to TRBJ2-1, with 9 bases that match TRBD1. Trimming took 8 bases from V and 5 from J; bases not matched to a gene: 4. The V gene's germline CDR1 is ENHRY and CDR2 SYGVKD. This CDR3 spans 13 amino acids. The DNA for the CDR3 is TGTGCCATCGGACAGGGGAAGAACAATGAGCAGTTCTTC. Residues: CAIGQGKNNEQFF.

The chain couples TRBV28 to TRBJ2-2, with 7 bases identical to TRBD1. The V segment lost 7 bases and the J segment 1 base; nucleotides outside the gene matches: 12. The CDR3 runs 17 residues. The V gene's germline CDR1 is MDHEN and CDR2 SYDVKM. The CDR3, as DNA: TGTGCCAGCAACGACCCACCCGGGACAGAGAACACCGGGGAGCTGTTTTTT. This encodes CASNDPPGTENTGELFF.

Note on this clonotype: At one of its ends the junction is not consistent with the germline gene, which may arise from a read error. The chain carries TRBV7-6 and TRBJ2-7; 13 bases fit TRBD2. Germline CDR1 is SGHVS and CDR2 is FNYEAQ. The CDR3 covers 15 residues. In DNA, the CDR3 is TGTGCCGGCAGTCCTACTAGCGGGAGGGTATACGAGCAGTACTTC. This gives the protein CAGSPTSGRVYEQYF. Full variable domain (outside the CDR3, taken from reference TRBV7-6 and TRBJ2-7): GAGVSQSPRYKVTKRGQDVALRCDPISGHVSLYWYRQALGQGPEFLTYFNYEAQQDKSGLPNDRFSAERPEGSISTLTIQRTEQRDSAMYRCAGSPTSGRVYEQYFGPGTRLTVT.

This clonotype was seen many times. This chain uses TRBV7-9 with TRBJ2-7, with a weak D call TRBD2 (6 bases). This CDR3 has 16 amino acids. CDR1 is SEHNR and CDR2 is FQNEAQ in the germline V gene (reference sequence). V lost 1 base, J lost 4 bases, and 17 bases lay in between. The CDR3 sequence is CASSLGAGLSAYEQYF. The CDR3, as DNA: TGTGCCAGCAGCTTAGGTGCCGGACTATCTGCTTACGAGCAGTACTTC.

There are many counts of this clonotype. This chain uses TRBV11-3 with TRBJ2-7; perhaps TRBD1 as D (5 bases). The CDR3 is 15 amino acids. V lost 5 bases and J lost 5, with 19 bases in between. Germline V gives CDR1 SGHNT, CDR2 YENEEA. CDR3 region: CASSPWGVGRDEQYF. The DNA of the CDR3 is TGTGCCAGCAGCCCCTGGGGCGTGGGAAGGGACGAGCAGTACTTC.

This clonotype was found many times. The V call is TRBV29-1, the J call TRBJ2-7; TRBD1 or TRBD2 may be the D gene (5 bases each). CDR1 and CDR2 (germline): SQVTM, ANQGSEA. The CDR3 is 11 amino acids. The germline V and J ends were trimmed by 4 bases and 7 bases, with 11 bases remaining between them. In nucleotides, the CDR3 is TGCAGCGTTGGGGGGTATGTGGAGCAGTACTTC. Its protein is CSVGGYVEQYF.

This clonotype has more than one count but fewer than ten. The chain uses TRBV28 and TRBJ2-5, with 10 nucleotides matching TRBD1. J gave up 5 bases and V 5 bases, and 8 bases lay outside the gene matches. Germline assignment: CDR1 MDHEN and CDR2 SYDVKM. The CDR3 contains 15 residues. CDR3 region: CASSPRTGGVETQYF. In DNA form, the CDR3 reads TGTGCCAGCAGTCCAAGGACAGGGGGGGTCGAGACCCAGTACTTC.

V usage is TRBV19 and J usage is TRBJ1-1; perhaps TRBD1 as D (5 bases). The CDR3 covers 14 residues. Germline CDR1 LNHDA, CDR2 SQIVND (reference sequence). V shed 9 bases and J shed 1 base, with 15 bases lying between them. Here the CDR3 reads CASTPGTANTEAFF. The CDR3 nucleotides are TGTGCCAGCACACCCGGGACCGCGAACACTGAAGCTTTCTTT. The whole variable domain, filled in from reference TRBV19 and TRBJ1-1, reads DGGITQSPKYLFRKEGQNVTLSCEQNLNHDAMYWYRQDPGQGLRLIYYSQIVNDFQKGDIAEGYSVSREKKESFPLTVTSAQKNPTAFYLCASTPGTANTEAFFGQGTRLTVV.

A few counts support this clonotype. The chain employs TRBV29-1 and TRBJ1-1, with TRBD1 as a possible D gene (5 bases). The CDR3 is made up of 12 amino acids. The germline V gene has CDR1 SQVTM and CDR2 ANQGSEA. Trimming stripped 1 base from V and 5 bases from J, with 8 bases between. This CDR3 reads CSVEGGWTEAFF. As DNA, the CDR3 is TGCAGCGTTGAAGGGGGGTGGACTGAAGCTTTCTTT.

Concerning this clonotype itself: Being one base from a much bigger clone, this may be a read error. The gene calls are TRBV6-6 and TRBJ2-7; possible D gene TRBD1, 6 bases. CDR3 length equals 12 residues. Per the germline V gene, CDR1 is MNHNY and CDR2 is SVGAGI (reference sequence). DNA for the CDR3: TGTGCCAGTGCTCAGGGGACCTACGAGCTGTACTTC. Protein: CASAQGTYELYF.

The table lists this clonotype with many counts. J is TRBJ1-2 and V is TRBV30, with D possibly being TRBD1 (5 bases). Trimming cost V 4 bases and J 3 bases, with 15 bases left between them. CDR3 length equals 14 residues. Germline V gene data show CDR1 as GTSNPN and CDR2 as SVGIG (reference sequence). The CDR3 sequence: CAWNTGEGDYGYTF. For the CDR3, the DNA is TGTGCCTGGAACACCGGGGAAGGGGACTATGGCTACACCTTC.

A remark on this clonotype: This may stem from a read error, because a much larger clone lies one nucleotide away. The chain links TRBV27 to TRBJ2-7; a possible D gene is TRBD2 (6 bases). V was clipped by 4 bases and J by 3 bases, with 10 bases between them. This CDR3 comprises 13 residues. Germline V gene lookup returns CDR1 MNHEY and CDR2 SMNVEV (reference sequence). Here the CDR3 reads CASSYGGLYEQYF. The CDR3, as DNA: TGTGCCAGCAGTTACGGGGGACTCTACGAGCAGTACTTC.

This clonotype was observed a handful of times. The V gene is TRBV12-3 or TRBV12-4, the J gene TRBJ2-3, with D possibly being TRBD2 (5 bases). The V and J ends lost 5 bases and 0 bases respectively, with 9 bases between them. The CDR3 is 14 amino acids. CDR3 in amino acids: CASSPRTSTDTQYF. The DNA for the CDR3 is TGTGCCAGCAGTCCGCGGACTAGCACAGATACGCAGTATTTT.

In regard to this clonotype: A read error may account for a junction end that differs from germline. The chain employs TRBV19 and TRBJ2-1, with 9 positions matching TRBD1. Germline CDR1 and CDR2: LNHDA and SQIVND (reference sequence). This CDR3 has 13 residues. CDR3 nucleotide sequence: TGTGACAGTACCCAACAGGGGGCTGGTGAGCAGTTCTTC. Protein sequence: CDSTQQGAGEQFF. Full variable domain (outside the CDR3, taken from reference TRBV19 and TRBJ2-1): DGGITQSPKYLFRKEGQNVTLSCEQNLNHDAMYWYRQDPGQGLRLIYYSQIVNDFQKGDIAEGYSVSREKKESFPLTVTSAQKNPTAFYLCDSTQQGAGEQFFGPGTRLTVL.

A note on this clonotype: Its ends do not fully match the called genes, so a read error is possible. The CDR3 is CASSRGQLYDQYF. For the CDR3, the DNA is TGTGCCAGCAGCCGCGGACAGCTCTACGATCAGTACTTC. The chain has TRBV14 and TRBJ2-7, with D tentatively TRBD1 (6 bases). This CDR3 spans 13 amino acids. The germline gives CDR1 SGHDN, CDR2 FVKESK.